This is a list of T cell receptor beta chains from one sample in a study of shared clonotypes between healthy human individuals. Sequencing used immunoSEQ multiplex PCR; TCRdb keeps in-frame clones, though not all of them. The sample comprises 70,000 to 95,000 clones, 62% of which are singletons, and just over 50% rests with the top ten. Sequenced input: memory CD8+ T cells sorted from blood. The origin of the receptors is a man in his thirties or forties in good health. Each CDR3 is given with its conserved first and last residue. A D gene is named only where the DNA matches it firmly. Clone size is shown for a subset of rows, as once, few, many or a class of expanded clone.

D gene: TRBD2; J gene: TRBJ2-1; clone size: few; V gene: TRBV29-1; CDR3 length: 15; CDR3 protein: CSVPNVGGRANEQFF; CDR3 DNA: TGCAGCGTTCCTAATGTGGGCGGGAGGGCCAATGAGCAGTTCTTC
D gene: TRBD2; J gene: TRBJ2-1; clone size: few; V gene: TRBV27; CDR3 length: 15; CDR3 protein: CASSGTSGISYEQFF; CDR3 DNA: TGTGCCAGCAGTGGGACTAGCGGGATAAGCTACGAGCAGTTCTTC
D gene: TRBD1; J gene: TRBJ1-3; clone size: few; V gene: TRBV28; CDR3 length: 16; CDR3 protein: CASRSGTGGSGNTIYF; CDR3 DNA: TGTGCCAGCAGATCCGGGACAGGGGGCTCTGGAAACACCATATATTTT
D gene: NA; J gene: TRBJ1-1; clone size: many; V gene: TRBV10-1; CDR3 length: 14; CDR3 protein: CASRLTAGNTEAFF; CDR3 DNA: TGCGCCAGCAGACTAACTGCGGGGAACACTGAAGCTTTCTTT
D gene: NA; J gene: TRBJ2-7; clone size: few; V gene: TRBV10-3; CDR3 length: 12; CDR3 protein: CAISDRDYEQYF; CDR3 DNA: TGTGCCATCAGTGACCGAGACTACGAGCAGTACTTC
D gene: NA; J gene: TRBJ2-5; clone size: NA; V gene: TRBV21-1; CDR3 length: 17; CDR3 protein: CASSHFSGRPIRETQYF; CDR3 DNA: TGTGCCAGCAGCCACTTTAGCGGGAGGCCTATCCGAGAGACCCAGTACTTC
D gene: TRBD2; J gene: TRBJ2-2; clone size: NA; V gene: TRBV15; CDR3 length: 20; CDR3 protein: CATSRGGSGTTLPFPGELFF; CDR3 DNA: TGTGCCACCAGCAGAGGGGGTTCCGGGACTACCCTCCCATTTCCCGGGGAGCTGTTTTTT
D gene: TRBD2; J gene: TRBJ2-2; clone size: few; V gene: TRBV7-9; CDR3 length: 18; CDR3 protein: CASSRSGLAGEGTGELFF; CDR3 DNA: TGTGCCAGCAGCCGTTCGGGACTAGCGGGAGAGGGCACCGGGGAGCTGTTTTTT
D gene: TRBD2; J gene: TRBJ2-7; clone size: NA; V gene: TRBV15; CDR3 length: 14; CDR3 protein: CATSAGTITYEQYF; CDR3 DNA: TGTGCCACCAGCGCCGGGACTATCACCTACGAGCAGTACTTC
D gene: NA; J gene: TRBJ2-1; clone size: NA; V gene: TRBV27; CDR3 length: 13; CDR3 protein: CASARGTYNEQFF; CDR3 DNA: TGTGCCAGTGCGAGGGGTACCTACAATGAGCAGTTCTTC
D gene: TRBD1; J gene: TRBJ2-1; clone size: NA; V gene: TRBV7-8; CDR3 length: 15; CDR3 protein: CASSYRDRHFNEQFF; CDR3 DNA: TGTGCCAGCAGCTACCGGGACAGGCATTTCAATGAGCAGTTCTTC
D gene: TRBD2; J gene: TRBJ2-3; clone size: many; V gene: TRBV7-9; CDR3 length: 15; CDR3 protein: CASRPLAVGTDTQYF; CDR3 DNA: TGTGCCAGCAGACCACTAGCGGTGGGGACGGATACGCAGTATTTT
D gene: TRBD1; J gene: TRBJ1-2; clone size: few; V gene: TRBV11-2; CDR3 length: 13; CDR3 protein: CASSLATGFGYTF; CDR3 DNA: TGTGCCAGCAGCTTAGCGACAGGGTTTGGCTACACCTTC
D gene: TRBD2; J gene: TRBJ2-1; clone size: NA; V gene: TRBV5-6; CDR3 length: 14; CDR3 protein: CASTKAGAANEQFF; CDR3 DNA: TGTGCCAGCACCAAAGCGGGAGCCGCCAATGAGCAGTTCTTC
D gene: NA; J gene: TRBJ2-7; clone size: once; V gene: TRBV19; CDR3 length: 16; CDR3 protein: CASTASPRMGSYEQYF; CDR3 DNA: TGTGCCAGTACGGCTAGTCCAAGGATGGGCTCCTACGAGCAGTACTTC
D gene: NA; J gene: TRBJ2-7; clone size: NA; V gene: TRBV9; CDR3 length: 15; CDR3 protein: CASSLGGAALYEQYF; CDR3 DNA: TGTGCCAGCAGCTTAGGGGGGGCGGCCCTCTACGAGCAGTACTTC
D gene: TRBD1; J gene: TRBJ2-7; clone size: NA; V gene: TRBV11-1; CDR3 length: 18; CDR3 protein: CASSLRPPDRGGSYEQYF; CDR3 DNA: TGTGCCAGCAGCCTCCGCCCCCCGGACAGGGGCGGATCCTACGAGCAGTACTTC
D gene: TRBD2; J gene: TRBJ2-1; clone size: few; V gene: TRBV6-4; CDR3 length: 16; CDR3 protein: CASSDSETSGSSEQFF; CDR3 DNA: TGTGCCAGCAGTGACTCTGAGACTAGCGGGAGTAGTGAGCAGTTCTTC
D gene: TRBD1; J gene: TRBJ2-2; clone size: NA; V gene: TRBV29-1; CDR3 length: 14; CDR3 protein: CSVDRRGLSGELFF; CDR3 DNA: TGCAGCGTTGATCGCAGGGGGCTATCCGGGGAGCTGTTTTTT
D gene: TRBD2; J gene: TRBJ2-1; clone size: few; V gene: TRBV10-3; CDR3 length: 16; CDR3 protein: CAISDVSGKGDNEQFF; CDR3 DNA: TGTGCCATCAGTGACGTTAGCGGGAAAGGTGACAATGAGCAGTTCTTC
D gene: TRBD2; J gene: TRBJ2-1; clone size: NA; V gene: TRBV11-2; CDR3 length: 15; CDR3 protein: CASSLELAGGNEQFF; CDR3 DNA: TGTGCCAGCAGCTTAGAACTAGCGGGAGGCAATGAGCAGTTCTTC
D gene: TRBD2; J gene: TRBJ2-3; clone size: NA; V gene: TRBV5-1; CDR3 length: 22; CDR3 protein: CASSFTPSRREALDAETDTQYF; CDR3 DNA: TGCGCCAGCAGCTTCACCCCGTCGCGGCGGGAGGCCCTGGACGCTGAGACAGATACGCAGTATTTT
D gene: TRBD2; J gene: TRBJ2-7; clone size: NA; V gene: TRBV5-1; CDR3 length: 14; CDR3 protein: CASRDVAGTYEQYF; CDR3 DNA: TGCGCCAGCAGGGATGTAGCGGGGACCTACGAGCAGTACTTC
D gene: NA; J gene: TRBJ2-5; clone size: NA; V gene: TRBV10-3; CDR3 length: 14; CDR3 protein: CAISYRQPQETQYF; CDR3 DNA: TGTGCCATCTCTTACCGACAACCCCAAGAGACCCAGTACTTC
D gene: TRBD2; J gene: TRBJ2-3; clone size: NA; V gene: TRBV2; CDR3 length: 18; CDR3 protein: CASSDLLFIAGEGYTQYF; CDR3 DNA: TGTGCCAGCAGTGACCTACTTTTTATAGCGGGAGAGGGATATACGCAGTATTTT
D gene: TRBD1; J gene: TRBJ2-1; clone size: NA; V gene: TRBV27; CDR3 length: 15; CDR3 protein: CASSSPGQGYNEQFF; CDR3 DNA: TGTGCCAGCAGTTCCCCGGGACAGGGGTACAATGAGCAGTTCTTC
D gene: NA; J gene: TRBJ2-1; clone size: NA; V gene: TRBV28; CDR3 length: 9; CDR3 protein: CASRGEQFF; CDR3 DNA: TGTGCCAGCAGAGGGGAGCAGTTCTTC
D gene: NA; J gene: TRBJ1-1; clone size: few; V gene: TRBV27; CDR3 length: 13; CDR3 protein: CASSLGGFTEAFF; CDR3 DNA: TGTGCCAGCAGTCTAGGGGGATTCACTGAAGCTTTCTTT
D gene: TRBD1; J gene: TRBJ2-3; clone size: once; V gene: TRBV5-6; CDR3 length: 14; CDR3 protein: CASSSGTGIDTQYF; CDR3 DNA: TGTGCCAGCAGCTCCGGGACAGGGATCGATACGCAGTATTTT
D gene: NA; J gene: TRBJ2-7; clone size: NA; V gene: TRBV4-1; CDR3 length: 13; CDR3 protein: CASSLGLEAEQYF; CDR3 DNA: TGCGCCAGCAGCCTCGGACTTGAAGCCGAGCAGTACTTC
D gene: TRBD1; J gene: TRBJ1-4; clone size: many; V gene: TRBV7-3; CDR3 length: 16; CDR3 protein: CASSLGPGQTNEKLFF; CDR3 DNA: TGTGCCAGCAGCTTAGGACCGGGACAGACTAATGAAAAACTGTTTTTT
D gene: NA; J gene: TRBJ2-1; clone size: NA; V gene: TRBV11-3; CDR3 length: 13; CDR3 protein: CASSLLGEGEQFF; CDR3 DNA: TGTGCCAGCAGCTTACTGGGTGAAGGTGAGCAGTTCTTC
D gene: TRBD2; J gene: TRBJ2-1; clone size: NA; V gene: TRBV7-2; CDR3 length: 16; CDR3 protein: CASRSRLAGPYNEQFF; CDR3 DNA: TGTGCCAGCAGATCCCGACTAGCGGGACCCTACAATGAGCAGTTCTTC
D gene: NA; J gene: TRBJ2-3; clone size: few; V gene: TRBV2; CDR3 length: 15; CDR3 protein: CASSEARVNTDTQYF; CDR3 DNA: TGTGCCAGCAGTGAAGCGCGGGTGAACACAGATACGCAGTATTTT
D gene: NA; J gene: TRBJ2-2; clone size: NA; V gene: TRBV6-5; CDR3 length: 13; CDR3 protein: CASSYGPTGELFF; CDR3 DNA: TGTGCCAGCAGTTACGGCCCGACCGGGGAGCTGTTTTTT
D gene: NA; J gene: TRBJ2-7; clone size: NA; V gene: TRBV28; CDR3 length: 12; CDR3 protein: CASRADDYEQYF; CDR3 DNA: TGTGCCAGCAGGGCGGACGACTACGAGCAGTACTTC
D gene: NA; J gene: TRBJ2-7; clone size: NA; V gene: TRBV28; CDR3 length: 13; CDR3 protein: CASRSGRGGEQYF; CDR3 DNA: TGTGCCAGCCGGTCTGGCAGAGGGGGCGAGCAGTACTTC
D gene: NA; J gene: TRBJ1-5; clone size: few; V gene: TRBV27; CDR3 length: 14; CDR3 protein: CASSLGNWGQPQHF; CDR3 DNA: TGTGCCAGCAGTTTGGGGAATTGGGGTCAGCCCCAGCATTTT
D gene: NA; J gene: TRBJ2-7; clone size: NA; V gene: TRBV7-3; CDR3 length: 13; CDR3 protein: CASSPGGDYEQYF; CDR3 DNA: TGTGCCAGCAGCCCAGGGGGGGACTACGAGCAGTACTTC
D gene: NA; J gene: TRBJ1-3; clone size: NA; V gene: TRBV2; CDR3 length: 18; CDR3 protein: CASSDGSWAQVSGNTIYF; CDR3 DNA: TGTGCCAGCAGTGACGGTAGCTGGGCTCAAGTTTCTGGAAACACCATATATTTT
D gene: NA; J gene: TRBJ1-5; clone size: NA; V gene: TRBV27; CDR3 length: 15; CDR3 protein: CASSLGPTGHLPQHF; CDR3 DNA: TGTGCCAGCAGTTTAGGCCCAACGGGACACCTTCCCCAGCATTTT
D gene: NA; J gene: TRBJ1-2; clone size: NA; V gene: TRBV5-2; CDR3 length: 16; CDR3 protein: CASKNLMRVRTYGYTF; CDR3 DNA: TGTGCCAGCAAAAATCTAATGAGAGTACGGACCTATGGCTACACCTTC
D gene: NA; J gene: TRBJ2-7; clone size: few; V gene: TRBV5-1; CDR3 length: 15; CDR3 protein: CASSLITGTSYEQYF; CDR3 DNA: TGCGCCAGCAGCTTGATTACAGGGACCTCCTACGAGCAGTACTTC
D gene: NA; J gene: TRBJ2-1; clone size: NA; V gene: TRBV7-2; CDR3 length: 14; CDR3 protein: CASSLSLAYNEQFF; CDR3 DNA: TGTGCCAGCAGCTTAAGCCTAGCCTACAATGAGCAGTTCTTC
D gene: NA; J gene: TRBJ2-2; clone size: NA; V gene: TRBV6-6; CDR3 length: 13; CDR3 protein: CASSRTDAGELFF; CDR3 DNA: TGTGCCAGCAGCCGGACCGATGCCGGGGAGCTGTTTTTT
D gene: NA; J gene: TRBJ2-7; clone size: NA; V gene: TRBV7-8; CDR3 length: 11; CDR3 protein: CASSLGLGQYF; CDR3 DNA: TGTGCCAGCAGCTTGGGACTGGGGCAGTACTTC
D gene: TRBD2; J gene: TRBJ2-7; clone size: NA; V gene: TRBV2; CDR3 length: 15; CDR3 protein: CASKLRTSPTYEQYF; CDR3 DNA: TGTGCCAGCAAACTCAGGACTAGCCCAACCTACGAGCAGTACTTC
D gene: NA; J gene: TRBJ2-3; clone size: once; V gene: TRBV5-8; CDR3 length: 11; CDR3 protein: CASSYADTQYF; CDR3 DNA: TGTGCCAGCAGTTATGCGGATACGCAGTATTTT
D gene: TRBD2; J gene: TRBJ2-7; clone size: once; V gene: TRBV28; CDR3 length: 16; CDR3 protein: CASSLSLATTSYEQYF; CDR3 DNA: TGTGCCAGCAGTTTATCACTAGCGACGACCTCCTACGAGCAGTACTTC
D gene: NA; J gene: TRBJ1-5; clone size: NA; V gene: TRBV5-6; CDR3 length: 15; CDR3 protein: CASSFGQGRGQPQHF; CDR3 DNA: TGTGCCAGCAGCTTTGGGCAGGGTCGGGGTCAGCCCCAGCATTTT